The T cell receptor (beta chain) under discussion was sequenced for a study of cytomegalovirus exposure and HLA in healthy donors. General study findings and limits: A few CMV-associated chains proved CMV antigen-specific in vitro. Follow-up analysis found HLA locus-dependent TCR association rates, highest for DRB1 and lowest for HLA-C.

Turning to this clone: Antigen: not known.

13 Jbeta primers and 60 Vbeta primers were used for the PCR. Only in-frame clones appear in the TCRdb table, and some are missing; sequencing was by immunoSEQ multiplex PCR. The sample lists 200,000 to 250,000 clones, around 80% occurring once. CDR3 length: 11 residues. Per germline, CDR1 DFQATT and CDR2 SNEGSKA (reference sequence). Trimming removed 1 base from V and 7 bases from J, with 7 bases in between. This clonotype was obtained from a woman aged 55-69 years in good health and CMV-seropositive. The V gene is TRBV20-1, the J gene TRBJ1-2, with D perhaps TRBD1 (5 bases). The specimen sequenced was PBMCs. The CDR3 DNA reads TGCAGTGCTAGAGCGGGGGGTGGCTACACCTTC. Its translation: CSARAGGGYTF.